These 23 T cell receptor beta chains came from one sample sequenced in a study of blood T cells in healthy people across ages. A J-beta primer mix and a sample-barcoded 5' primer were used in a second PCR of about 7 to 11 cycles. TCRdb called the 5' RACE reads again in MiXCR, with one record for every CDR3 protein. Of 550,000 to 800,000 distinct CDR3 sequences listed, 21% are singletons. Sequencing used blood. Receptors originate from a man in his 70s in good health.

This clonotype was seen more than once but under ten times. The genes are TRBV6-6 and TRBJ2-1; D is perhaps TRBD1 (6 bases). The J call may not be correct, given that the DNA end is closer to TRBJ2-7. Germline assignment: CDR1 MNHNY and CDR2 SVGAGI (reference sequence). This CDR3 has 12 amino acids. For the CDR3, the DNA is TGTGCCACACAGGGCAGCCCGGGGGAGCAGTACTTC. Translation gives CATQGSPGEQYF.

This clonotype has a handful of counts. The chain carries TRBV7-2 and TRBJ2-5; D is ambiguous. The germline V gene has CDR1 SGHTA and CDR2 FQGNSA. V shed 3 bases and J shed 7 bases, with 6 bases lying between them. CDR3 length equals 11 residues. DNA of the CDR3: TGTGCCAGCAGCTTGTATGGGACCCAGTACTTC. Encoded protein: CASSLYGTQYF.

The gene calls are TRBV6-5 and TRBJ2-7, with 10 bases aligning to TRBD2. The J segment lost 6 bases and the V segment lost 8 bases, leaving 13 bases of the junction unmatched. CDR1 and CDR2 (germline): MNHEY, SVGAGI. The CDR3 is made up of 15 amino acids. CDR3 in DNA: TGTGCCAGCGGGATTCCCGGACTAGCGGTTGGCGAGCAGTACTTC. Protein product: CASGIPGLAVGEQYF.

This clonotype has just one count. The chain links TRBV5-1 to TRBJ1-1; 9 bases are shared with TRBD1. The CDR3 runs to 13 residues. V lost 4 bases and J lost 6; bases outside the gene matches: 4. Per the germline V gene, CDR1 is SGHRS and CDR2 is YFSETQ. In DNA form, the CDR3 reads TGCGCCAGCAGCCAACAGGGGGCCTCTGAAGCTTTCTTT. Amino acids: CASSQQGASEAFF.

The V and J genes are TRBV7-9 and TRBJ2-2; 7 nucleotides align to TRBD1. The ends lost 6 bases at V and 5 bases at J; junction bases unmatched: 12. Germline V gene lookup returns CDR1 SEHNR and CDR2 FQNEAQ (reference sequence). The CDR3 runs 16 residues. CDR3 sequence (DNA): TGTGCCAGCAGTCCTCCCGACAGGGAAAGGACCGGGGAGCTGTTTTTT. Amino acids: CASSPPDRERTGELFF.

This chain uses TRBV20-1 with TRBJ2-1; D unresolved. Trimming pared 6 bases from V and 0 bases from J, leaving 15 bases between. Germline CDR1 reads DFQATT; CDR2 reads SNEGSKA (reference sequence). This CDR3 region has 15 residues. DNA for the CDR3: TGCAGTGCGAGTAGGCAGCTGAGCTCCTACAATGAGCAGTTCTTC. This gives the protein CSASRQLSSYNEQFF.

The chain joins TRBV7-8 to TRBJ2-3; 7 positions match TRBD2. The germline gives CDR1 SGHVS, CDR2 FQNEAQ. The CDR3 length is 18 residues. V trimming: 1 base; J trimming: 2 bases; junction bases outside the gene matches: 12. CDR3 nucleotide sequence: TGTGCCAGCAGCTTAGATCCTCGGGCGGCGGGAGTCACAGATACGCAGTATTTT. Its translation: CASSLDPRAAGVTDTQYF. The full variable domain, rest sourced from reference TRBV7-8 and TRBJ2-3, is GAGVSQSPRYKVAKRGQDVALRCDPISGHVSLFWYQQALGQGPEFLTYFQNEAQLDKSGLPSDRFFAERPEGSVSTLKIQRTQQEDSAVYLCASSLDPRAAGVTDTQYFGPGTRLTVL.

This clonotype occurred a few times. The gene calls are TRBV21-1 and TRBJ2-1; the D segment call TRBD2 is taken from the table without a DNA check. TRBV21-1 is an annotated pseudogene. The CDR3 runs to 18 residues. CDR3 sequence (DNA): TGTGCCAGCAGCAAATTCGACCCTAGCGGGAGGAAATTCAATGAGCAGTTCTTC. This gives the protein CASSKFDPSGRKFNEQFF.

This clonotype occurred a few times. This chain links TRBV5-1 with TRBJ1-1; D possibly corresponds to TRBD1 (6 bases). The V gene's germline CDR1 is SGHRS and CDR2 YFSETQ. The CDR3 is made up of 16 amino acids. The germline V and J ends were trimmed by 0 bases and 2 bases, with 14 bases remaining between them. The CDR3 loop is CASSLEQRGGNTEAFF. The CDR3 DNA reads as TGCGCCAGCAGCTTGGAACAGAGGGGGGGCAACACTGAAGCTTTCTTT.

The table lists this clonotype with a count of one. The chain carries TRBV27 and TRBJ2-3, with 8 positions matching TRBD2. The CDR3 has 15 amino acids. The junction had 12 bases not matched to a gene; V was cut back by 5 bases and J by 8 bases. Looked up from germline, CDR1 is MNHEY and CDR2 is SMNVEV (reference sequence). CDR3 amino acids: CASSLTSGPGGTQYF. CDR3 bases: TGTGCCAGCAGTCTCACTAGCGGCCCTGGGGGTACGCAGTATTTT.

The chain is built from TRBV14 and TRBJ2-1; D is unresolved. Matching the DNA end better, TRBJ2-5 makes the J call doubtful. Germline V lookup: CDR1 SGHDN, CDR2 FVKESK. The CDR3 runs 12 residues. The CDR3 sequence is CASSPTPVGQYF. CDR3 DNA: TGTGCCAGCAGCCCTACACCAGTGGGCCAGTACTTC.

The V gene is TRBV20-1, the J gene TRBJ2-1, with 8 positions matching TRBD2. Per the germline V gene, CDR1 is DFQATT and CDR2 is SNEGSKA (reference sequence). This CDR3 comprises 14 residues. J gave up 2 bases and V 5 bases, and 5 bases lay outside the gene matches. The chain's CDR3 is CSAVTSAPYNEQFF. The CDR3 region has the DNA TGCAGTGCTGTGACTAGCGCACCCTACAATGAGCAGTTCTTC.

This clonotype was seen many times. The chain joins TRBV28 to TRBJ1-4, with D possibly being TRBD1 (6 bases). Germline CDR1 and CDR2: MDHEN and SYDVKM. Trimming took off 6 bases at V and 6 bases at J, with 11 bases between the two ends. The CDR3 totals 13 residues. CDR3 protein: CASRTSGDEKLFF. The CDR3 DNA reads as TGTGCCAGCAGGACCTCAGGGGATGAAAAACTGTTTTTT. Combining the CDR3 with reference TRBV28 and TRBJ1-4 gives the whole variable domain DVKVTQSSRYLVKRTGEKVFLECVQDMDHENMFWYRQDPGLGLRLIYFSYDVKMKEKGDIPEGYSVSREKKERFSLILESASTNQTSMYLCASRTSGDEKLFFGSGTQLSVL.

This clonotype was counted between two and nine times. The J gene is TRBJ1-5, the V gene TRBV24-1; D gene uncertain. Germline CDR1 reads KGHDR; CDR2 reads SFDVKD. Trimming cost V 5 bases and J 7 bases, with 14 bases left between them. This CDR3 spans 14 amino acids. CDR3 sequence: CATSGTQLGQPQHF. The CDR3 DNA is TGTGCCACCAGTGGGACCCAACTTGGGCAGCCCCAGCATTTT.

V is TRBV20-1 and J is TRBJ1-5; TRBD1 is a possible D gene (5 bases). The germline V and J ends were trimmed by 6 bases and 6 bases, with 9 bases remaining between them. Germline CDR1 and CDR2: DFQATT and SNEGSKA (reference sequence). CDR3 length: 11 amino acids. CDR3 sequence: CSAAGPQPQHF. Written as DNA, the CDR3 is TGCAGTGCCGCGGGACCTCAGCCCCAGCATTTT.

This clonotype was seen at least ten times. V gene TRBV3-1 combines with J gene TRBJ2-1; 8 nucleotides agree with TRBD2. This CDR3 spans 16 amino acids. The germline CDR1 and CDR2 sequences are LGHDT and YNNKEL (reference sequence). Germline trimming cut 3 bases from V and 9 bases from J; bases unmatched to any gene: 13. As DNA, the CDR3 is TGTGCCAGCAGCCAGCTTGGGGGAGCGGGGGCGAGTGAGCAGTTCTTC. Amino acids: CASSQLGGAGASEQFF.

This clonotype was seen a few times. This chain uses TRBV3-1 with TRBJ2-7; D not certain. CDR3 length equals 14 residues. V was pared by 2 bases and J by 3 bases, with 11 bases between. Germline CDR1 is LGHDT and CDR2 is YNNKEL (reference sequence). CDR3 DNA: TGTGCCAGCAGCCAAAATGGCCGAGACTACGAGCAGTACTTC. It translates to CASSQNGRDYEQYF.

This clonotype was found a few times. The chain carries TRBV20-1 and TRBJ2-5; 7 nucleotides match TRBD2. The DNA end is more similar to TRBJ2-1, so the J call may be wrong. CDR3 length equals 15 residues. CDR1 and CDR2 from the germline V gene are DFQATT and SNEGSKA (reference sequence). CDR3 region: CSARPLGGGRNEQFF. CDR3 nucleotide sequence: TGCAGTGCTAGACCGTTAGGCGGGGGACGCAATGAGCAGTTCTTC.

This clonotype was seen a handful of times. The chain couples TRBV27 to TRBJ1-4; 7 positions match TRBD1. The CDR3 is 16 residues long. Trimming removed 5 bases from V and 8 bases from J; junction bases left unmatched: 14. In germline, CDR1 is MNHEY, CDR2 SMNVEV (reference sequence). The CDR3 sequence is CASSPGTALSGEKLFF. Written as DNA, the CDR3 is TGTGCCAGCAGTCCCGGGACAGCCTTATCGGGCGAAAAACTGTTTTTT.

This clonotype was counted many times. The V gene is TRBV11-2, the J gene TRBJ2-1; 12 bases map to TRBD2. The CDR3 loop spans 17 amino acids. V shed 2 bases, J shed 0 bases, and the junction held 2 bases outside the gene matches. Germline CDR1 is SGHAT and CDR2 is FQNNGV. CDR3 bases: TGTGCCAGCAGCTTAACTAGCGGGAGGCCCTCCTACAATGAGCAGTTCTTC. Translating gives CASSLTSGRPSYNEQFF.

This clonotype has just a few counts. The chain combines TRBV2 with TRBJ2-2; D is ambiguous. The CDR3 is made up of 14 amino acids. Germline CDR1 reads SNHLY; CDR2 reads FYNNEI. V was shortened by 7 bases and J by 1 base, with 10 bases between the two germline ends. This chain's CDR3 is CASKMDGNTGELFF. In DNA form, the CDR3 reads TGTGCCAGCAAAATGGACGGGAACACCGGGGAGCTGTTTTTT.

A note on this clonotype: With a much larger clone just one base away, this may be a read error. CDR3 protein: CASSLAGTGGAIGAYNGQFF. Written as DNA, the CDR3 is TGTGCCAGCAGCTTAGCGGGCACAGGGGGAGCCATTGGAGCCTACAATGGGCAGTTCTTC. The chain employs TRBV7-2 and TRBJ2-1; TRBD1 aligns across 8 bases. Germline V gene data show CDR1 as SGHTA and CDR2 as FQGNSA. This CDR3 region has 20 residues.

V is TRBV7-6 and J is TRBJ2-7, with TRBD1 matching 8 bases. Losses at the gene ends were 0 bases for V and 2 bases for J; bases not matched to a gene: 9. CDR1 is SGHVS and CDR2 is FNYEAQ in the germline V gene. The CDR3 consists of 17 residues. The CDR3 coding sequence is TGTGCCAGCAGCTTAGCGGGGGCCGGACAGGGACCCTACGAGCAGTACTTC. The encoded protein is CASSLAGAGQGPYEQYF.